Below are 29 T cell receptor beta chains sequenced from a single sample in a study of blood T cells in healthy people across ages. Together with a sample-barcoded 5' primer, a J-beta primer mix was included in a second PCR lasting about 7 to 12 cycles. Each CDR3 protein gets one entry after TCRdb re-called the 5' RACE reads with MiXCR. The sample lists 1.5 million to 2 million distinct CDR3 sequences; around half were seen once. The sample taken for sequencing was blood. The receptors derive from a woman aged 40 to 50 in good health.

This chain uses TRBV12-3 or TRBV12-4 with TRBJ1-5; maybe TRBD1 (5 bases). This CDR3 region has 13 residues. Trimming stripped 7 bases from V and 5 bases from J, with 12 bases between. The CDR3 DNA follows: TGTGCCAGCACTCCTGAAGGGGATCAGCCCCAGCATTTT. Translated: CASTPEGDQPQHF.

For the CDR3, the DNA is TGCAGCGTTGAAGAGGATGAGTATTCACCCCTCCACTTT. Protein: CSVEEDEYSPLHF. This chain links TRBV29-1 with TRBJ1-6; the D is unclear. The CDR3 runs 13 residues. V gave up 0 bases and J gave up 8 bases, with 8 bases separating them. In germline, CDR1 is SQVTM, CDR2 ANQGSEA. Based on the CDR3 plus reference TRBV29-1 and TRBJ1-6, the full variable domain is SAVISQKPSRDICQRGTSLTIQCQVDSQVTMMFWYRQQPGQSLTLIATANQGSEATYESGFVIDKFPISRPNLTFSTLTVSNMSPEDSSIYLCSVEEDEYSPLHFGNGTRLTVT.

This clonotype was picked up one time. The chain combines TRBV27 with TRBJ2-2; TRBD2 might be the D (6 bases). CDR1 and CDR2 from the germline V gene are MNHEY and SMNVEV (reference sequence). The V end was cut by 3 bases, the J end by 7 bases, with 9 bases between. The CDR3 sequence is 13 residues long. CDR3 nucleotide sequence: TGTGCCAGCAGTTTTCGGGAGATCGGGGAGCTGTTTTTT. It encodes CASSFREIGELFF.

This sequence joins TRBV7-9 and TRBJ1-6; D remains unclear. CDR3 size: 17 residues. With 6 bases removed from V and 4 bases from J, the gap between germline ends came to 19 bases. In germline, CDR1 is SEHNR, CDR2 FQNEAQ (reference sequence). CDR3 DNA: TGTGCCAGCAGGCATACTCGACGGGAGGGATATAATTCACCCCTCCACTTT. This translates into CASRHTRREGYNSPLHF. The whole variable domain, remainder taken from reference TRBV7-9 and TRBJ1-6, is DTGVSQNPRHKITKRGQNVTFRCDPISEHNRLYWYRQTLGQGPEFLTYFQNEAQLEKSRLLSDRFSAERPKGSFSTLEIQRTEQGDSAMYLCASRHTRREGYNSPLHFGNGTRLTVT.

This clonotype was recorded a few times. The rearrangement links TRBV24-1 to TRBJ1-5; 9 positions match TRBD1. Germline CDR1 reads KGHDR; CDR2 reads SFDVKD. The CDR3 loop spans 16 amino acids. Trimming took 4 bases from V and 4 from J; bases not matched to a gene: 7. The CDR3 nucleotides read TGTGCCACCAGTGACCCCGGGACAGGGCAAAATCAGCCCCAGCATTTT. Protein product: CATSDPGTGQNQPQHF.

As to this clonotype: A junction boundary mismatches the germline segment, possibly from a read error. The chain's CDR3 is CACSYSSRTGGPSGANVLTF. The DNA of the CDR3 is TGTGCCTGCAGTTACTCGTCTCGGACAGGGGGACCCTCTGGGGCCAACGTCCTGACTTTC. The chain employs TRBV6-2 or TRBV6-3 and TRBJ2-6; 10 nucleotides line up with TRBD1. Germline lookup yields CDR1 MNHEY and CDR2 SVGEGT. The CDR3 spans 20 residues.

The V call is TRBV27, the J call TRBJ2-7, with D maybe TRBD2 (5 bases). Trimming cost V 4 bases and J 7 bases, with 17 bases left between them. This CDR3 has 14 residues. Germline V gene lookup returns CDR1 MNHEY and CDR2 SMNVEV (reference sequence). The CDR3: CASSWGEGYNEQYF. CDR3 nucleotide sequence: TGTGCCAGCAGTTGGGGTGAGGGCTACAATGAGCAGTACTTC.

This chain links TRBV6-2 or TRBV6-3 with TRBJ2-5; D could derive from TRBD1 or TRBD2 (6 bases each). V was clipped by 5 bases and J by 0 bases, with 19 bases between them. The CDR3 totals 17 residues. The germline CDR1 and CDR2 sequences are MNHEY and SVGEGT. Written as DNA, the CDR3 is TGTGCCAGCAGTCCCCCGAGGCAAGGGGGGTACCAAGAGACCCAGTACTTC. It translates to CASSPPRQGGYQETQYF.

The chain uses TRBV20-1 and TRBJ2-1; D not certain. The V gene's germline CDR1 is DFQATT and CDR2 SNEGSKA (reference sequence). The V gene lost 1 base and the J gene lost 8 bases, with 12 bases spanning the gap. This CDR3 is built from 13 residues. The CDR3 nucleotides read TGCAGTGCTAGAGTCCCCGTTGGGGATGAGCAGTTCTTC. This gives the protein CSARVPVGDEQFF.

This chain uses TRBV7-8 with TRBJ2-1; possible D gene TRBD1, 6 bases. Germline assignment: CDR1 SGHVS and CDR2 FQNEAQ. V lost 5 bases and J 1 base, leaving 18 bases between the germline ends. The CDR3 contains 17 residues. CDR3 amino acids: CASSPRQDTGSYNEQFF. CDR3 DNA: TGTGCCAGCAGCCCTAGACAGGACACTGGGTCCTACAATGAGCAGTTCTTC.

Only a few counts were recorded for this clonotype. This rearrangement joins TRBV2 to TRBJ1-6; D unclear. V dropped 1 base and J dropped 5 bases, with 6 bases sitting between them. The germline V gene has CDR1 SNHLY and CDR2 FYNNEI. This CDR3 is built from 14 residues. Here the CDR3 DNA reads TGTGCCAGCAGTGAAGGGCGGGATAATTCACCCCTCCACTTT. It is translated as CASSEGRDNSPLHF.

V and J are TRBV13 and TRBJ2-5; TRBD1 aligns across 7 bases. Germline assignment: CDR1 PRHDT and CDR2 FYEKMQ (reference sequence). The CDR3 totals 13 residues. Trimming removed 3 bases from V and 5 bases from J; junction bases left unmatched: 3. The CDR3 DNA follows: TGTGCCAGCAGCTTTACAGGGGACGAGACCCAGTACTTC. Encoded protein: CASSFTGDETQYF.

This clonotype came up a few times. The V call is TRBV20-1, the J call TRBJ2-3; D might be TRBD2 (6 bases). Germline V gene data show CDR1 as DFQATT and CDR2 as SNEGSKA (reference sequence). V dropped 5 bases and J dropped 1 base, with 19 bases sitting between them. The length of the CDR3 is 16 residues. The CDR3 region is CSASRLGGVRTDTQYF. In nucleotides, the CDR3 is TGCAGTGCTTCACGCCTCGGCGGGGTTCGCACAGATACGCAGTATTTT.

This clonotype was found a few times. The genes are TRBV7-2 and TRBJ2-3, with 11 bases fitting TRBD2. V lost 1 base, J lost 8 bases, and 11 bases stayed unmatched. Looked up from germline, CDR1 is SGHTA and CDR2 is FQGNSA. The CDR3 length is 17 residues. The CDR3 nucleotides read TGTGCCAGCAGCTTAGTAGGTAGCGGGGGGGCCTCTGGTACGCAGTATTTT. Encoded protein: CASSLVGSGGASGTQYF.

The chain combines TRBV20-1 with TRBJ2-6, with TRBD2 as a possible D gene (5 bases). Germline V lookup: CDR1 DFQATT, CDR2 SNEGSKA (reference sequence). V was cut by 3 bases and J by 0 bases, with 9 bases left in between. The CDR3 is made up of 15 amino acids. This CDR3 reads CSARRAASGANVLTF. For the CDR3, the DNA is TGCAGTGCTAGGAGGGCCGCCTCTGGGGCCAACGTCCTGACTTTC.

The rearrangement joins TRBV14 to TRBJ2-5; possibly TRBD1 or TRBD2 for D (5 bases each). V lost 3 bases and J 5 bases, leaving 10 bases between the germline ends. The CDR3 loop spans 13 amino acids. The germline V gene encodes CDR1 SGHDN and CDR2 FVKESK. In DNA, the CDR3 is TGTGCCAGCAGCCATTGGGGGACGGAGACCCAGTACTTC. This encodes CASSHWGTETQYF. Together with reference TRBV14 and TRBJ2-5, the CDR3 gives the full variable domain: EAGVTQFPSHSVIEKGQTVTLRCDPISGHDNLYWYRRVMGKEIKFLLHFVKESKQDESGMPNNRFLAERTGGTYSTLKVQPAELEDSGVYFCASSHWGTETQYFGPGTRLLVL.

CDR3 residues: CAGTGGKSYGYTF. For the CDR3, the DNA is TGTGCCGGAACAGGGGGGAAAAGCTATGGCTACACCTTC. The rearrangement joins TRBV28 to TRBJ1-2; TRBD1 aligns across 8 bases. J was trimmed by 4 bases and V by 11 bases; bases with no gene match: 9. The CDR3 is 13 amino acids. The germline V gene has CDR1 MDHEN and CDR2 SYDVKM.

In DNA, the CDR3 is TGTGCCAGCAGCCCCAAGGTGGCATCAGATACGCAGTATTTT. Protein sequence: CASSPKVASDTQYF. The J gene is TRBJ2-3, the V gene TRBV7-2, with D uncertain. This CDR3 has 14 amino acids. Germline assignment: CDR1 SGHTA and CDR2 FQGNSA. Trimming left V 5 bases short and J 4 bases short, with 13 bases between. The full variable domain, completed using reference TRBV7-2 and TRBJ2-3, is GAGVSQSPSNKVTEKGKDVELRCDPISGHTALYWYRQSLGQGLEFLIYFQGNSAPDKSGLPSDRFSAERTGGSVSTLTIQRTQQEDSAVYLCASSPKVASDTQYFGPGTRLTVL.

The gene calls are TRBV7-2 and TRBJ1-2; 8 bases are shared with TRBD1. CDR3 length equals 15 residues. Germline V gene lookup returns CDR1 SGHTA and CDR2 FQGNSA. Trimming removed 0 bases from V and 8 bases from J; junction bases left unmatched: 8. The CDR3 is CASSLARQGMGGYTF. Written as DNA, the CDR3 is TGTGCCAGCAGCTTAGCCCGACAGGGGATGGGGGGCTACACCTTC.

This clonotype has just a few counts. The chain uses TRBV5-1 and TRBJ2-3, with D tentatively TRBD1 or TRBD2 (5 bases each). Trimming removed 4 bases at V and 0 bases at J, with 15 bases between. Germline V CDR1 and CDR2: SGHRS, YFSETQ. This CDR3 comprises 16 residues. The CDR3 bases are TGCGCCAGCAGCGGCAGGGCCAGGACTAGCACAGATACGCAGTATTTT. The encoded protein is CASSGRARTSTDTQYF.

As DNA, the CDR3 is TGCAGTGCCCCTGGCGAACAGTCCACAGATACGCAGTATTTT. Translating gives CSAPGEQSTDTQYF. The chain couples TRBV20-1 to TRBJ2-3; D uncertain. Germline CDR1 reads DFQATT; CDR2 reads SNEGSKA (reference sequence). The CDR3 runs to 14 residues. The ends were cut back, 6 bases at V and 2 bases at J, with 15 bases in the middle.

This clonotype came up a few times. The chain couples TRBV2 to TRBJ2-1; D uncertain. The germline V gene encodes CDR1 SNHLY and CDR2 FYNNEI. V lost 5 bases and J 4 bases, leaving 15 bases between the germline ends. The CDR3 runs to 15 residues. CDR3 coding DNA: TGTGCCAGCAGTCGACCCTCTGCCTCTTACAATGAGCAGTTCTTC. This translates into CASSRPSASYNEQFF.

V is TRBV5-1 and J is TRBJ2-5, with D possibly matching TRBD2 (6 bases). The V end was cut by 3 bases, the J end by 9 bases, with 21 bases between. The CDR3 contains 15 residues. The germline V gene encodes CDR1 SGHRS and CDR2 YFSETQ. CDR3 region: CASSSEVTSMWSQYF. For the CDR3, the DNA is TGCGCCAGCAGCTCCGAGGTGACTAGTATGTGGTCCCAGTACTTC.

V is TRBV27 and J is TRBJ2-1; 10 bases align to TRBD2. Germline lookup yields CDR1 MNHEY and CDR2 SMNVEV (reference sequence). This CDR3 contains 16 residues. The J segment lost 8 bases and the V segment lost 4 bases, leaving 11 bases of the junction unmatched. CDR3 amino acids: CASSSGTSGVLDEQFF. CDR3 bases: TGTGCCAGCAGTTCGGGAACTAGCGGGGTTCTGGATGAGCAGTTCTTC.

This clonotype has a handful of counts. The CDR3 sequence: CASSQVRGDGTYEQYF. CDR3 bases: TGCGCCAGCAGCCAAGTGCGAGGGGACGGAACCTACGAGCAGTACTTC. The J gene is TRBJ2-7, the V gene TRBV4-1; either TRBD1 or TRBD2 may supply D (5 bases each). V was trimmed by 1 base and J by 2 bases, leaving 15 bases between them. The germline V gene encodes CDR1 MGHRA and CDR2 YSYEKL. The CDR3 has 16 residues.

This clonotype appeared a single time. The V call is TRBV27, the J call TRBJ1-2, with 7 bases that match TRBD1. The germline CDR1 and CDR2 sequences are MNHEY and SMNVEV (reference sequence). Trimming cost V 5 bases and J 6 bases; bases outside gene matches: 9. The CDR3 extends over 14 amino acids. CDR3 nucleotide sequence: TGTGCCAGCAGTAGGTCGGGGACAGCGCATGGCTACACCTTC. Translating gives CASSRSGTAHGYTF.

This clonotype has more than one count but fewer than ten. This chain connects TRBV28 to TRBJ2-7; tentatively, D is TRBD1 or TRBD2 (5 bases each). Near its end, the DNA agrees better with TRBJ2-4, so the J call may be wrong. Germline V CDR1 and CDR2: MDHEN, SYDVKM. The CDR3 sequence is 14 residues long. The CDR3 protein is CASSLEGSGNIQYF. The CDR3 region has the DNA TGTGCCAGCAGTTTAGAGGGGTCGGGAAACATTCAGTACTTC.

A single count supports this clonotype. This sequence joins TRBV4-3 and TRBJ2-1; D is possibly TRBD1 or TRBD2 (7 bases each). Germline V gene sequence: CDR1 LGHNA, CDR2 YSLEER. The CDR3 runs to 16 residues. V lost 0 bases to trimming and J lost 5 bases, with 14 bases between them. In nucleotides, the CDR3 is TGCGCCAGCAGCCAAGAAGCCAGGGGGGGAAACAATGAGCAGTTCTTC. It yields the protein CASSQEARGGNNEQFF.

The J gene is TRBJ2-7, the V gene TRBV20-1, with 9 bases that match TRBD1. The CDR3 covers 13 residues. Trimming took 6 bases from V and 6 from J; bases not matched to a gene: 9. Per the germline V gene, CDR1 is DFQATT and CDR2 is SNEGSKA (reference sequence). The CDR3 nucleotides read TGCAGTGCCAGGGACAGGGCCTACGGCGAGCAGTACTTC. This encodes CSARDRAYGEQYF.